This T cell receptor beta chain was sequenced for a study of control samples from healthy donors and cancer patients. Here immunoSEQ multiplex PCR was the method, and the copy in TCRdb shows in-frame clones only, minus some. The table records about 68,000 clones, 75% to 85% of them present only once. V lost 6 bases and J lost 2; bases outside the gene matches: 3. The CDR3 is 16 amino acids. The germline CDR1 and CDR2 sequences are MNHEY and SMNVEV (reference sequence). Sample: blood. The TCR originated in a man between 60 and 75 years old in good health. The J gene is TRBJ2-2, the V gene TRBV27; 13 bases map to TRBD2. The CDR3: CASSRTSGSNTGELFF. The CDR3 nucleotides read TGTGCCAGCAGCCGGACTAGCGGGAGTAACACCGGGGAGCTGTTTTTT.